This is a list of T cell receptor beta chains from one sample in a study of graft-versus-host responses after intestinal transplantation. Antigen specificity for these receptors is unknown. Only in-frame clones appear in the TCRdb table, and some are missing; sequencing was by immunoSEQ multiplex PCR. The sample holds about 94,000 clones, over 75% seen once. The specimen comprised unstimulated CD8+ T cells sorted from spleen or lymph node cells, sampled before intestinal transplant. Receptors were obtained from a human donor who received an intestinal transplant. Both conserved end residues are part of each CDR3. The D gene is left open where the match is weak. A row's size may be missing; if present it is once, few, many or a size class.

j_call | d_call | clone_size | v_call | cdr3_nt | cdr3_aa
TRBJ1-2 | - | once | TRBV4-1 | TGCGCCAGCAGCCAAGTCCAGGGAAATGGCTACACCTTC | CASSQVQGNGYTF
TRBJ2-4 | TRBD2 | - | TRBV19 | TGTGCCAGTAGTATAGGCGGGGGGCCCGAAAACATTCAGTACTTC | CASSIGGGPENIQYF
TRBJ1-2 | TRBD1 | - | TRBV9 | TGTGCCAGCAGCGTAGGACAGGGAGTGAACTATGGCTACACCTTC | CASSVGQGVNYGYTF
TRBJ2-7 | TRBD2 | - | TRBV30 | TGTGCCTGGAGTGGAGCGGGAGTGTCCTACGAGCAGTACTTC | CAWSGAGVSYEQYF
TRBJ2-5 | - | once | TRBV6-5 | TGTGCCAGCAGCCCGGGACTCGCTCAAGAGACCCAGTACTTC | CASSPGLAQETQYF
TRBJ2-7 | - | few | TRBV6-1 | TGTGCCAGCAGTGCCCGACAGCCCTACGAGCAGTACTTC | CASSARQPYEQYF
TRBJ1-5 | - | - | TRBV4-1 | TGCGCCAGCAGCCAAGTACAGGGTCCGGATCAGCCCCAGCATTTT | CASSQVQGPDQPQHF
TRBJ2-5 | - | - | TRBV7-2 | TGTGCCAGCAGCTTGGAGGGGGCCAGGGGGGAGACCCAGTACTTC | CASSLEGARGETQYF
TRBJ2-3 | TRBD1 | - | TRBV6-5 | TGTGCCAGCAGACCCGGACAGGGGATCACAGATACGCAGTATTTT | CASRPGQGITDTQYF
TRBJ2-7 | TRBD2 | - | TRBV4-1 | TGCGCCAGCAGCCAAGTAGCGGGAGATCGGTACGAGCAGTACTTC | CASSQVAGDRYEQYF
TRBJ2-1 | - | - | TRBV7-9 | TGTGCCAGCCACCGGAGCAATGAGCAGTTCTTC | CASHRSNEQFF